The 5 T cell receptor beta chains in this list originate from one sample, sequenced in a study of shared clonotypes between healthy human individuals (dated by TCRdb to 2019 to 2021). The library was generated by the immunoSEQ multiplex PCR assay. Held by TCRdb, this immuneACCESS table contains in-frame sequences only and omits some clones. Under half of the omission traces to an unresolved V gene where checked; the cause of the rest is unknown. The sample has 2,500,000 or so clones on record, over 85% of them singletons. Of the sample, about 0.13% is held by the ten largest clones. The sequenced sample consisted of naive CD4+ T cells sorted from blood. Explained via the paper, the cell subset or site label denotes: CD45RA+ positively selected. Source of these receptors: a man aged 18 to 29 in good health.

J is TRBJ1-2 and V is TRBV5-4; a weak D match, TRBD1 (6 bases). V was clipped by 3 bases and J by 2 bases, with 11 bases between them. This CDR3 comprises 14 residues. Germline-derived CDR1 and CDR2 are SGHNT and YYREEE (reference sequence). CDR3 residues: CASSSNRANYGYTF. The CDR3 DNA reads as TGTGCCAGCAGCTCCAACAGGGCGAACTATGGCTACACCTTC.

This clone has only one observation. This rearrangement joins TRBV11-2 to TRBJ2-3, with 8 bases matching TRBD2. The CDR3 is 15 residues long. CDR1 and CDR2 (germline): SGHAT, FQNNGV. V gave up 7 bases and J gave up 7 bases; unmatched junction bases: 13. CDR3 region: CASTPSGGTLNTQYF. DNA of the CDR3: TGTGCCAGCACGCCGAGCGGGGGAACCCTAAATACGCAGTATTTT. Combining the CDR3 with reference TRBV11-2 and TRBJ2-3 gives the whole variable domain EAGVAQSPRYKIIEKRQSVAFWCNPISGHATLYWYQQILGQGPKLLIQFQNNGVVDDSQLPKDRFSAERLKGVDSTLKIQPAKLEDSAVYLCASTPSGGTLNTQYFGPGTRLTVL.

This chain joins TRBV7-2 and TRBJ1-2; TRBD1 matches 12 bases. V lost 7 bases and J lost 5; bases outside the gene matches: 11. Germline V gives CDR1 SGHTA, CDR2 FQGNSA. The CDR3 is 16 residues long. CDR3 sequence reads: CASTNRDRGLLYGYTF. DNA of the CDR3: TGTGCCAGCACCAACCGGGACAGGGGGCTTTTGTATGGCTACACCTTC. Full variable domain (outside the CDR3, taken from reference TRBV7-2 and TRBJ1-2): GAGVSQSPSNKVTEKGKDVELRCDPISGHTALYWYRQSLGQGLEFLIYFQGNSAPDKSGLPSDRFSAERTGGSVSTLTIQRTQQEDSAVYLCASTNRDRGLLYGYTFGSGTRLTVV.

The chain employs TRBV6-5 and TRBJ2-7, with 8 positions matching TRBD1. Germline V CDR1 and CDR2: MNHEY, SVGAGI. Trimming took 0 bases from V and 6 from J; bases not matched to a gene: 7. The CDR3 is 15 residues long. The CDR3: CASSYSSGGKGEQYF. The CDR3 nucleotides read TGTGCCAGCAGTTACTCATCAGGGGGCAAAGGCGAGCAGTACTTC.

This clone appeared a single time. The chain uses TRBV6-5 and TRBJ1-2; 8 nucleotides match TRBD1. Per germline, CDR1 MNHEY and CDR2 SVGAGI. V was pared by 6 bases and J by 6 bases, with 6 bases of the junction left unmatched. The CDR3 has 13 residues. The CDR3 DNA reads TGTGCCAGCAGCAGGGGGCGCCGTGATGGCTACACCTTC. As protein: CASSRGRRDGYTF.